This T cell receptor (beta chain) derives from a study of blood T cell repertoires in COVID-19. Turning to the study itself: Each recovered donor of Cohort 3 presented with two negative PCRs, clearance, or symptom resolution. T cells, B-cell-depleted T cells, or PBMCs supplied cDNA or gDNA.

Source study methods: Reference gene primers were amplified, and this amplification served to estimate nucleated cell counts. The table came from immunoSEQ multiplex PCR; TCRdb's copy has only in-frame clones and leaves some out. Clone size and the V and J calls come from that table; the DNA yielded D and trimming. The sample holds some 180,000 clones, 79% seen once. The receptor's source is a woman in her sixties or seventies in a cohort exposed to, infected with or recovered from COVID-19 (not recorded which). Specimen: PBMCs or T cells enriched from blood (not recorded which).

CDR3 DNA sequence: TGTGCCAGCAGCCAGACGACAGTATACGAGCAGTACTTC. Encoded protein: CASSQTTVYEQYF. The chain carries TRBV14 and TRBJ2-7; weak D call: TRBD1 (5 bases). Trimming took off 3 bases at V and 4 bases at J, with 10 bases between the two ends. This CDR3 comprises 13 residues. In germline, CDR1 is SGHDN, CDR2 FVKESK.